The clone carrying this TCR delta chain has more than one count but fewer than ten. Its antigen remains unknown. With V trimmed by 0 bases and J by 0 bases, 23 bases remained unmatched. The CDR3 totals 23 residues. CDR1 and CDR2 from the germline V gene are TSWWSYY and QGS. This sample stems from a study of Vδ1+ human thymocytes. General study points: Thymic TRG and TRD repertoires appeared highly polyclonal.

The template was reverse-transcribed extracted RNA. CDR3 amplicons came from multiplex PCR with pooled V-gene forward and constant-region reverse primers. TCRdb re-analyzed the multiplex PCR reads via CATT. The repertoire consists of about 75,000 delta-chain clones, with about 35% occurring once and the leading ten covering approximately 0.25%. This sequence joins TRDV1 and TRDJ1; 9 bases match TRDD2. This TCR was sampled from a boy under two years old who had congenital heart surgery. Input material: Vdelta1+ gamma-delta thymocytes from the thymus. The subset is: FACS-sorted CD3+ TCRalphabeta- TCRVdelta1+ TCRVdelta2- thymocytes. The CDR3 region has the DNA TGTGCTCTTGGGGAACTCCCTTCCTACGGGGATGGGGTCTCCCTTTGGTACACCGATAAACTCATCTTT. This encodes CALGELPSYGDGVSLWYTDKLIF.